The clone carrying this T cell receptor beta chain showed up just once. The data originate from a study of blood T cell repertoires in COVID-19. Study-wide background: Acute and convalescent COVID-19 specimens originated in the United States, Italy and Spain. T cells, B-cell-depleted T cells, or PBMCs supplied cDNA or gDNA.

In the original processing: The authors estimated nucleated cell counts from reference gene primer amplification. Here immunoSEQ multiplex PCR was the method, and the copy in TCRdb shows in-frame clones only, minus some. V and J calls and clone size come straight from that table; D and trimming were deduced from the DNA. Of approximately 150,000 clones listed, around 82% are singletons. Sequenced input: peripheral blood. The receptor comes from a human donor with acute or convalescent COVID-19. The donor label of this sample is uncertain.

This chain's CDR3 is CASRGGSNTEAFF. Here the CDR3 DNA reads TGTGCCAGCCGAGGGGGCTCGAACACTGAAGCTTTCTTT. This rearrangement joins TRBV12-3 or TRBV12-4 to TRBJ1-1; 7 bases line up with TRBD1. V shed 8 bases, J shed 1 base, and the junction held 4 bases outside the gene matches. The CDR3 consists of 13 residues.